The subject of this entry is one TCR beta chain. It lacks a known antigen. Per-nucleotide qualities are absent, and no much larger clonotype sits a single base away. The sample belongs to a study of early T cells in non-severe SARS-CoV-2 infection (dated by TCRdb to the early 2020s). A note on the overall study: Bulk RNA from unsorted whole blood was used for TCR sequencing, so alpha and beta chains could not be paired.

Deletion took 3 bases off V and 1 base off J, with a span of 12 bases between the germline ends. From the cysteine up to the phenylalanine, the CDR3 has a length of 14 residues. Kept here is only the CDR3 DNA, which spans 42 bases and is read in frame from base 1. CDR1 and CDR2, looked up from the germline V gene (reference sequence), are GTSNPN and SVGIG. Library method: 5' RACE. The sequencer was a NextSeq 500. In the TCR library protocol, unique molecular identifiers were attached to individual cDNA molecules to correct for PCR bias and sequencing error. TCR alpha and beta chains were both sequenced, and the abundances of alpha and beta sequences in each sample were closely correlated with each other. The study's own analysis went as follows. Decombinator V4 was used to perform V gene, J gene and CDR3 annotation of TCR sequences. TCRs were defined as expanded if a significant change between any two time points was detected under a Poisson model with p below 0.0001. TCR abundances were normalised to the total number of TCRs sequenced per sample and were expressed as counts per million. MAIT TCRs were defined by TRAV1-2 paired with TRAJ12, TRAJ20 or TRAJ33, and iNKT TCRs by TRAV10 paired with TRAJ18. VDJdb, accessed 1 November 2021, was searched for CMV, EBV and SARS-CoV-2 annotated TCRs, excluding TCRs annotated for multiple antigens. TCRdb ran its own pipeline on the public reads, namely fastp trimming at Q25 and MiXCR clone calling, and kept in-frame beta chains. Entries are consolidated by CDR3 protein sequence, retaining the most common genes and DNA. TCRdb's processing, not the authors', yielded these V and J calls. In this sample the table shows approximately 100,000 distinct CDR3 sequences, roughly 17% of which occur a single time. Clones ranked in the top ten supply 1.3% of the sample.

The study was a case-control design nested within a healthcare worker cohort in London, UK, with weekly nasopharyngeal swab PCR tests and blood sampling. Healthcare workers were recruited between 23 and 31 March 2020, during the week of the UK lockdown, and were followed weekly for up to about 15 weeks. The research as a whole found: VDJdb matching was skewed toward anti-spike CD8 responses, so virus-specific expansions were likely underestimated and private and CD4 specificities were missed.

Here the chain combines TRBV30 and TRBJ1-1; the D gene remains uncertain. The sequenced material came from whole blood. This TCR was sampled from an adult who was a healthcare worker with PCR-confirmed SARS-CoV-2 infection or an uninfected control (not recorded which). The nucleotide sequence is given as TGTGCCTGGAGAAGGTGGGCAGAGAACACTGAAGCTTTCTTT. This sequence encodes CAWRRWAENTEAFF.